The 21 T cell receptor beta chains reported below all come from one sample, sequenced in a study of shared clonotypes between healthy human individuals. Generated by immunoSEQ multiplex PCR, the TCRdb table keeps only in-frame clones and is missing some. This sample has about 2.4 million clones, with 93% found just once. The sample comprised naive CD4+ T cells from PBMCs. Subset meaning: CD45RA+ positively selected. These receptor sequences come from a man aged 18 to 35 in good health. Some clones in this sample may be carry-over from other donors' samples.

This chain joins TRBV2 and TRBJ2-3; TRBD2 aligns across 7 bases. V lost 8 bases to trimming and J lost 6 bases; unmatched junction nucleotides: 14. The germline V gene encodes CDR1 SNHLY and CDR2 FYNNEI. The CDR3 loop spans 15 amino acids. The CDR3 DNA is TGTGCCAGCGCTACCCTCGGGGGGAACCAGGATACGCAGTATTTT. Its protein product is CASATLGGNQDTQYF.

The chain links TRBV6-6 to TRBJ1-3, with D perhaps TRBD1 (5 bases). Germline V gene lookup returns CDR1 MNHNY and CDR2 SVGAGI (reference sequence). CDR3 length: 13 amino acids. Trimming shortened V by 5 bases and J by 2 bases, and 7 bases separated the two germline ends. The CDR3 spells CASSMGAGNTIYF. CDR3 nucleotide sequence: TGTGCCAGCAGTATGGGGGCTGGAAACACCATATATTTT.

Remarks on this clone: Additional DNA sequences in this sample encode the identical CDR3. The V gene is TRBV6-5, the J gene TRBJ1-1; 7 bases line up with TRBD1. Germline V gives CDR1 MNHEY, CDR2 SVGAGI. The CDR3 has 12 residues. V lost 6 bases and J lost 5; bases outside the gene matches: 3. CDR3: CASRDRVTEAFF. The CDR3 bases are TGTGCCAGCAGAGACAGGGTAACTGAAGCTTTCTTT.

This clone appeared many times. The chain is built from TRBV11-2 and TRBJ1-1; D is uncertain. The CDR3 has 13 amino acids. Deletions cut 2 bases from V and 5 bases from J, with 9 bases between. The germline gives CDR1 SGHAT, CDR2 FQNNGV. CDR3 DNA sequence: TGTGCCAGCAGCTTACTGGGGATTACTGAAGCTTTCTTT. It specifies CASSLLGITEAFF.

J is TRBJ1-5 and V is TRBV19, with 7 bases identical to TRBD1. The CDR3 is 15 residues long. Trimming cost V 7 bases and J 9 bases; bases outside gene matches: 15. Germline lookup yields CDR1 LNHDA and CDR2 SQIVND (reference sequence). The CDR3 loop is CASTVRQGGPGPQHF. DNA of the CDR3: TGTGCCAGTACAGTCCGCCAGGGGGGACCGGGGCCCCAGCATTTT. Full variable domain (outside the CDR3, taken from reference TRBV19 and TRBJ1-5): DGGITQSPKYLFRKEGQNVTLSCEQNLNHDAMYWYRQDPGQGLRLIYYSQIVNDFQKGDIAEGYSVSREKKESFPLTVTSAQKNPTAFYLCASTVRQGGPGPQHFGDGTRLSIL.

This chain connects TRBV5-6 to TRBJ2-5, with D possibly TRBD1 on 5 matching bases. Germline values: CDR1 SGHDT, CDR2 YYEEEE. V was trimmed by 0 bases and J by 3 bases, leaving 12 bases between them. The CDR3 covers 15 residues. As DNA, the CDR3 is TGTGCCAGCAGCTTGGACCGTAGGGGTGAAGAGACCCAGTACTTC. It translates to CASSLDRRGEETQYF.

The rearrangement links TRBV7-9 to TRBJ1-5; D unresolved. Germline V gene lookup returns CDR1 SEHNR and CDR2 FQNEAQ (reference sequence). This CDR3 has 12 residues. The germline V and J ends were trimmed by 4 bases and 6 bases, with 7 bases remaining between them. In DNA form, the CDR3 reads TGTGCCAGCAGCTCTGGGGTTCAGCCCCAGCATTTT. This encodes CASSSGVQPQHF.

V is TRBV7-2 and J is TRBJ1-1; D is uncertain. Germline V lookup: CDR1 SGHTA, CDR2 FQGNSA. The CDR3 is made up of 13 amino acids. Trimming took 3 bases from V and 1 from J, leaving 6 bases between them. The CDR3 DNA reads TGTGCCAGCAGCTTCTCGTCGAACACTGAAGCTTTCTTT. Protein: CASSFSSNTEAFF.

V usage is TRBV28 and J usage is TRBJ2-3, with D perhaps TRBD1 or TRBD2 (5 bases each). The CDR3 loop spans 16 amino acids. The germline V gene has CDR1 MDHEN and CDR2 SYDVKM. V lost 5 bases and J 2 bases, leaving 17 bases between the germline ends. In DNA form, the CDR3 reads TGTGCCAGCAGTAGCCGGGACGGAGGTTACACAGATACGCAGTATTTT. Residues: CASSSRDGGYTDTQYF. Looking up the rest from reference TRBV28 and TRBJ2-3 gives the full variable domain: DVKVTQSSRYLVKRTGEKVFLECVQDMDHENMFWYRQDPGLGLRLIYFSYDVKMKEKGDIPEGYSVSREKKERFSLILESASTNQTSMYLCASSSRDGGYTDTQYFGPGTRLTVL.

The V gene is TRBV7-8, the J gene TRBJ1-2; tentatively, D is TRBD1 (6 bases). Germline V CDR1 and CDR2: SGHVS, FQNEAQ. The CDR3 is 14 residues long. V shed 5 bases and J shed 7 bases, with 17 bases lying between them. The CDR3 DNA is TGTGCCAGCAGCGCCTACAGGGTAGGGGGTGGCTACACCTTC. Translating gives CASSAYRVGGGYTF. The complete variable domain, with remaining parts taken from reference TRBV7-8 and TRBJ1-2, reads GAGVSQSPRYKVAKRGQDVALRCDPISGHVSLFWYQQALGQGPEFLTYFQNEAQLDKSGLPSDRFFAERPEGSVSTLKIQRTQQEDSAVYLCASSAYRVGGGYTFGSGTRLTVV.

The chain joins TRBV4-2 to TRBJ1-4; 7 bases are a match to TRBD1. In germline, CDR1 is LGHNA, CDR2 YNFKEQ. The trim removed 4 bases at V and 6 bases at J, leaving 5 bases unmatched. The length of the CDR3 is 14 residues. CDR3 bases: TGTGCCAGCAGCCCGACAGGGACTCATGAAAAACTGTTTTTT. Encoded protein: CASSPTGTHEKLFF.

The chain combines TRBV29-1 with TRBJ2-1; 11 bases align to TRBD2. V lost 4 bases, J lost 7 bases, and 9 bases stayed unmatched. CDR3 length: 15 amino acids. Germline V CDR1 and CDR2: SQVTM, ANQGSEA. Here the CDR3 reads CSVGSRTSGPNEQFF. The CDR3 coding sequence is TGCAGCGTTGGGTCCCGGACTAGCGGGCCTAATGAGCAGTTCTTC.

The chain combines TRBV6-1 with TRBJ2-7; D remains ambiguous. The V and J ends lost 7 bases and 5 bases respectively, with 12 bases between them. Per the germline V gene, CDR1 is MNHNS and CDR2 is SASEGT. This CDR3 is built from 12 residues. The CDR3 here is CASTRREDEQYF. CDR3 sequence (DNA): TGTGCCAGCACACGAAGAGAAGACGAGCAGTACTTC.

This clone occurred once. This rearrangement joins TRBV28 to TRBJ2-5; TRBD2 agrees at 7 bases. Germline values: CDR1 MDHEN, CDR2 SYDVKM. The CDR3 has 13 residues. V gave up 6 bases and J gave up 2 bases; unmatched junction bases: 3. The CDR3 sequence: CASRGGQQETQYF. CDR3 in DNA: TGTGCCAGCAGGGGAGGGCAACAAGAGACCCAGTACTTC.

The genes are TRBV5-4 and TRBJ2-3, with D possibly matching TRBD2 (6 bases). Germline V gene lookup returns CDR1 SGHNT and CDR2 YYREEE (reference sequence). This CDR3 comprises 14 residues. V lost 8 bases to trimming and J lost 6 bases, with 19 bases between them. CDR3 DNA: TGTGCCAGTCTAGACGTGACTAGAGGGGATACGCAGTATTTT. Residues: CASLDVTRGDTQYF.

The chain couples TRBV18 to TRBJ2-1, with 13 bases identical to TRBD2. The CDR3 is 16 amino acids. The V segment lost 6 bases and the J segment 4 bases; nucleotides outside the gene matches: 6. Per the germline V gene, CDR1 is KGHSH and CDR2 is LQKENI. CDR3 sequence: CASSPQTSGGYNEQFF. The DNA of the CDR3 is TGTGCCAGCTCGCCCCAGACTAGCGGGGGGTACAATGAGCAGTTCTTC.

The rearrangement joins TRBV29-1 to TRBJ1-1; D not certain. V was pared by 2 bases and J by 0 bases, with 10 bases between. The CDR3 runs to 14 residues. Germline loops: CDR1 SQVTM, CDR2 ANQGSEA. The CDR3 region is CSVETPRLNTEAFF. CDR3 nucleotide sequence: TGCAGCGTTGAAACCCCGCGACTGAACACTGAAGCTTTCTTT.

The gene calls are TRBV5-1 and TRBJ1-4, with a tentative D call TRBD1 (5 bases). The CDR3 is made up of 14 amino acids. Germline V lookup: CDR1 SGHRS, CDR2 YFSETQ. Trimming left V 4 bases short and J 6 bases short, with 13 bases between. The CDR3 region is CASSQGPVDEKLFF. CDR3 DNA: TGCGCCAGCAGCCAGGGACCGGTGGATGAAAAACTGTTTTTT.

V and J are TRBV28 and TRBJ1-6, with a weak D call TRBD1 (6 bases). Deletions cut 5 bases from V and 11 bases from J, with 16 bases between. Germline values: CDR1 MDHEN, CDR2 SYDVKM. The CDR3 covers 14 residues. For the CDR3, the DNA is TGTGCCAGCAGTCTTACGACGGGACAAACACCCCTCCACTTT. Amino acid sequence: CASSLTTGQTPLHF.

J is TRBJ1-1 and V is TRBV29-1, with D possibly matching TRBD1 (6 bases). The CDR3 covers 13 residues. Trimming pared 4 bases from V and 2 bases from J, leaving 11 bases between. Germline V gene lookup returns CDR1 SQVTM and CDR2 ANQGSEA. In DNA, the CDR3 is TGCAGCGTTGGGCTACAGGGCAACACTGAAGCTTTCTTT. This codes for CSVGLQGNTEAFF. Supplemented by reference TRBV29-1 and TRBJ1-1, the full variable domain reads SAVISQKPSRDICQRGTSLTIQCQVDSQVTMMFWYRQQPGQSLTLIATANQGSEATYESGFVIDKFPISRPNLTFSTLTVSNMSPEDSSIYLCSVGLQGNTEAFFGQGTRLTVV.

The chain combines TRBV28 with TRBJ1-2; the D is unclear. Trimming shortened V by 6 bases and J by 1 base, and 18 bases separated the two germline ends. Germline lookup yields CDR1 MDHEN and CDR2 SYDVKM. The CDR3 is made up of 16 amino acids. CDR3 sequence reads: CASRPPESYFNYGYTF. The CDR3 bases are TGTGCCAGCAGACCACCAGAGAGTTATTTTAACTATGGCTACACCTTC.